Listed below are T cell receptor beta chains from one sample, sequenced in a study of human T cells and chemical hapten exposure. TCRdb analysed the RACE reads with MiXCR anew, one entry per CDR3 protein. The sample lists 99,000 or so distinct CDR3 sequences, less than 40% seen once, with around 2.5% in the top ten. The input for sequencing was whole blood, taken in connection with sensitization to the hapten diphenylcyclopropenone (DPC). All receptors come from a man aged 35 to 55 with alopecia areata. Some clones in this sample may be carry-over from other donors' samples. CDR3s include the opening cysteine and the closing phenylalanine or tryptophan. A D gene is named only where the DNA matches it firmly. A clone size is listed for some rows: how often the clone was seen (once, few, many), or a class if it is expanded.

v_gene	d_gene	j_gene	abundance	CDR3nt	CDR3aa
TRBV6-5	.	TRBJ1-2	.	TGTGCCAGCAGTTACGGGATGGCCTATGGCTACACCTTC	CASSYGMAYGYTF
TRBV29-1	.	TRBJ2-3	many	TGCAGCGTTGCCCGCTCGGGCAGCACAGATACGCAGTATTTT	CSVARSGSTDTQYF
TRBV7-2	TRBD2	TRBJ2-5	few	TGTGCCAGCAGCTTAGTGGGTAGCGGGGCGGAGACCCAGTACTTC	CASSLVGSGAETQYF
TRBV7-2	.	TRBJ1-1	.	TGTGCCAGCAGCTTAGATGGTGGGGTTGCAGCTTTCTTT	CASSLDGGVAAFF
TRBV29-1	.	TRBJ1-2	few	TGCAGCGTTGGGGGCACAGGGTCCCCCTATGGCTACACCTTC	CSVGGTGSPYGYTF
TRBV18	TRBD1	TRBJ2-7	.	TGTGCCAGCTCACAGGTTTCGGGACAGGGGGCCGAGCAGTACTTC	CASSQVSGQGAEQYF
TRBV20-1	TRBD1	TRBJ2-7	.	TGCAGTGCTATACCCGGGACAGGCTTCAGGGCATTCTACGAGCAGTACTTC	CSAIPGTGFRAFYEQYF
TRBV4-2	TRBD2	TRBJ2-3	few	TGTGCCAGCAGCCACGCACTAGCGGGAGGGCTAGAGGATACGCAGTATTTT	CASSHALAGGLEDTQYF
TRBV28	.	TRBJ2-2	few	TGTGCCAGCAGTTCGGGATCCGCGAACACCGGGGAGCTGTTTTTT	CASSSGSANTGELFF
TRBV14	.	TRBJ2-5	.	TGTGCCAGCAGCCAAGATTATGGCCGAGAGACCCAGTACTTC	CASSQDYGRETQYF
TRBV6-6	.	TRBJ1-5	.	TGTGCCAGCAGCCCCGGGAGCAGGCAGCCCCAGCATTTT	CASSPGSRQPQHF
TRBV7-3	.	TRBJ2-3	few	TGTGCCAGCAGCTTAAGCCAGGGCCTAGGCACAGATACGCAGTATTTT	CASSLSQGLGTDTQYF
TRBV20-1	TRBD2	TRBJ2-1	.	TGCAGTGCTAGGACTAGCGGGAGAGCCTACAATGAGCAGTTCTTC	CSARTSGRAYNEQFF
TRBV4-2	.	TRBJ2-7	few	TGTGCCAGCAGCCAAGAGCAGGACACAGGGCAGTACTTC	CASSQEQDTGQYF
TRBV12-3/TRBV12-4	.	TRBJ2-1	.	TGTGCCAGCAGTCAGACACGCGAGCAGTTCTTC	CASSQTREQFF
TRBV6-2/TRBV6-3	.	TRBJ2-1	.	TGTGCCAGCAGCATATCGGGCCGGTGGTGGGAGCAGTTCTTC	CASSISGRWWEQFF
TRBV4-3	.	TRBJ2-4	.	TGCGCCAGCAGCCCTGGTAGCGCAGGGACGGCCAAAAACATTCAGTACTTC	CASSPGSAGTAKNIQYF